The TCR beta chain described here comes from a study of post-analysis software for immune sequencing data. Study in general: Recorded subtypes: relapsing-remitting, secondary progressive, progressive-relapsing; some patients unannotated.

This clonotype has at least ten counts. Its cognate antigen is unknown. Points from the study as a whole: Roughly 5 TRBV segments, TRBV5-6, TRBV5-1 and TRBV20-1 among them, were found more frequent in patients than controls. Compared with controls, patients showed significantly lower normalized Chao1 diversity.

Between the trimmed V and J ends, which lost 1 base and 6 bases, there was a span of 19 bases. The germline gives CDR1 MGHRA, CDR2 YSYEKL. This CDR3 is built from 17 residues. The TCR beta cDNA libraries contained unique molecular identifiers. A population of 1 to 10 million T cells gave rise to 450,000 to 500,000 cDNA molecules. One entry per CDR3 protein results from TCRdb running MiXCR on the PCR reads. The data show hundreds of thousands of distinct CDR3 sequences, with less than 45% seen just once and around an eighth held by the top ten. J is TRBJ1-5 and V is TRBV4-1; TRBD1 is a possible D gene (6 bases). The sequencing input was blood. The receptor was derived from a girl under 18 with multiple sclerosis. The CDR3 region is CASSQGWTDQGSQPQHF. CDR3 nucleotides: TGCGCCAGCAGCCAAGGCTGGACAGATCAAGGTAGTCAGCCCCAGCATTTT.